This T cell receptor beta chain was sequenced for a study of T cell repertoires in cytomegalovirus infection. Study-wide context: Recently identified HLA-C-restricted CMV epitopes were used, and well-studied HLA-B-restricted CMV epitopes were used as well. Indications of both CMV infection and matching HLA type were provided by public TCR beta signatures.

MiXCR, applied by TCRdb to the reads, yields one record per CDR3 protein. The sample lists 680,000 or so distinct CDR3 sequences, around 31% occurring once. Findings and caveats of the study: There were HLA-C-restricted CMV-specific TCR beta clonotypes dominating the ex vivo response.

Germline V gene sequence: CDR1 LNHDA, CDR2 SQIVND (reference sequence). V lost 3 bases to trimming and J lost 5 bases; unmatched junction nucleotides: 5. This CDR3 spans 15 amino acids. This clonotype was found a few times. Antigen: not known. The sequence derives from a human donor in good health (CMV status not recorded). Some clones in this sample may be carry-over from other donors' samples. The sample in question was cultured PBMCs, obtained from culture after CMV antigen stimulation. This chain uses TRBV19 with TRBJ2-5, with 11 bases fitting TRBD2. The CDR3 here is CASSIKTSGIETQYF. Written as DNA, the CDR3 is TGTGCCAGTAGTATCAAGACTAGCGGGATTGAGACCCAGTACTTC.